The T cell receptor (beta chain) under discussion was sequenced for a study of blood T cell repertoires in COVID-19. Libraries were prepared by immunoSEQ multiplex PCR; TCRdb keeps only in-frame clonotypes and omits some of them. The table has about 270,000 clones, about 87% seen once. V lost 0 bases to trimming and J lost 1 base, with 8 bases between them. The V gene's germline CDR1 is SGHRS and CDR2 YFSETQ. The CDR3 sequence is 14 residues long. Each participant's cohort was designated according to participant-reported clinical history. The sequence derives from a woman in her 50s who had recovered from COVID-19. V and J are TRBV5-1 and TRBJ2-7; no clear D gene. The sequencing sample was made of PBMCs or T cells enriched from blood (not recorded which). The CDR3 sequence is CASSLALRSYEQYF. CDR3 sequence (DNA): TGCGCCAGCAGCTTGGCCCTCCGGTCCTACGAGCAGTACTTC.